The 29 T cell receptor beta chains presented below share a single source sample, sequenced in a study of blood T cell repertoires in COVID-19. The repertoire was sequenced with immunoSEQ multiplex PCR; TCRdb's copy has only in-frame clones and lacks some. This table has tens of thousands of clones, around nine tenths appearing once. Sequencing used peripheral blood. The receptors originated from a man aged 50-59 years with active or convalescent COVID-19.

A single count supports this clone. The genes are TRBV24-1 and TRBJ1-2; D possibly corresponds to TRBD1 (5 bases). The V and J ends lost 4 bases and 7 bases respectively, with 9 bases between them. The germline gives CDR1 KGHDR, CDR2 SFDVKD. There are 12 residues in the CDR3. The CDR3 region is CATSENRFGYTF. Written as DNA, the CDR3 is TGTGCCACCAGTGAAAACAGGTTTGGCTACACCTTC.

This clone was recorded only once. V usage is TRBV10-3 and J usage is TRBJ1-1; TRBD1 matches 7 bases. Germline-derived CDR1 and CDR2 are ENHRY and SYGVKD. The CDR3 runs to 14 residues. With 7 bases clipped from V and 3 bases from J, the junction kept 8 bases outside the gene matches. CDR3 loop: CAIKGQGVYTEAFF. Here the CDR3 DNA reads TGTGCCATCAAGGGGCAGGGGGTTTACACTGAAGCTTTCTTT.

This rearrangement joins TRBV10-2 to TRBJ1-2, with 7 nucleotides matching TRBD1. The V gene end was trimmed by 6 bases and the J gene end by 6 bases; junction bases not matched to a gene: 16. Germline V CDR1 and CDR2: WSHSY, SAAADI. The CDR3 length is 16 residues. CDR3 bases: TGCGCCAGCAGAGCAGACAGTGTGAGGGGGCTCGATGGCTACACCTTC. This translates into CASRADSVRGLDGYTF.

The CDR3 bases are TGTGCCAGCTCACCAAGGACAGGGTTGAACACCGGGGAGCTGTTTTTT. As protein: CASSPRTGLNTGELFF. The chain recombines TRBV18 with TRBJ2-2, with 8 bases lining up with TRBD1. Losses at the gene ends were 2 bases for V and 1 base for J; bases not matched to a gene: 3. The CDR3 length is 16 residues. The germline V gene encodes CDR1 KGHSH and CDR2 LQKENI.

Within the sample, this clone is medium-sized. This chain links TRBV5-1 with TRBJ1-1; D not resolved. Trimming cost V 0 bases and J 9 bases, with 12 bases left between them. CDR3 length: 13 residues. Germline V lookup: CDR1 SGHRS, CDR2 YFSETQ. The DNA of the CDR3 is TGCGCCAGCAGCTTGGACGAGAACTACAAAGCTTTCTTT. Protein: CASSLDENYKAFF.

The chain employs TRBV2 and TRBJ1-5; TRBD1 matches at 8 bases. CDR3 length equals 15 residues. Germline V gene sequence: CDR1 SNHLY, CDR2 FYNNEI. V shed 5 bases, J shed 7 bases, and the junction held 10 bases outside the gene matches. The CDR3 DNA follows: TGTGCCAGCAGTCGAGGACAGGGCCAAGAACAGCCCCAGCATTTT. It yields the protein CASSRGQGQEQPQHF.

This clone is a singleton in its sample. CDR3: CARQQSYEQYF. CDR3 sequence (DNA): TGTGCCAGACAACAGAGCTACGAGCAGTACTTC. The V and J genes are TRBV21-1 and TRBJ2-7; TRBD1 is the table's D call, not checked against the DNA. TRBV21-1 is flagged as a pseudogene. This CDR3 is 11 amino acids long.

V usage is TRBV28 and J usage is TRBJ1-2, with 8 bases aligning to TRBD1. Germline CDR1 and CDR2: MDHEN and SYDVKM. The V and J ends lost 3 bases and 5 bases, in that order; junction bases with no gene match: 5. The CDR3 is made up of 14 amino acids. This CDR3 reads CASSFDRGGYGYTF. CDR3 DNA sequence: TGTGCCAGCAGTTTTGACAGGGGTGGGTATGGCTACACCTTC.

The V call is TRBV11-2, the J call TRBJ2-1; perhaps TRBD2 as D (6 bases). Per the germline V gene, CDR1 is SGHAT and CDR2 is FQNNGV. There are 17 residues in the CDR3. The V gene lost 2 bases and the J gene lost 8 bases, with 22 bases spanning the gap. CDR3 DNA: TGTGCCAGCAGCTTATTACCCGCGGGGACCCCGAGGCATGAGCAGTTCTTC. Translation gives CASSLLPAGTPRHEQFF.

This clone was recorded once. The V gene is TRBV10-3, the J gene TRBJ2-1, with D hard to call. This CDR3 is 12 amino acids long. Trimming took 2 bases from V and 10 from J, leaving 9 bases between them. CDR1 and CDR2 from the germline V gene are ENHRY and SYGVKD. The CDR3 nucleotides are TGTGCCATCAGTGAGCAGTCAGGAGAGCAGTTCTTC. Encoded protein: CAISEQSGEQFF.

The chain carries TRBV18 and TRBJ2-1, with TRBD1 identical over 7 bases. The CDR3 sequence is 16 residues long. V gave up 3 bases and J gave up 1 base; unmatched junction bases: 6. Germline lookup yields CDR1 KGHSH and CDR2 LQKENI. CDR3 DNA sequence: TGTGCCAGCTCACCCCCCGGGACAGTGTCCTACAATGAGCAGTTCTTC. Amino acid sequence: CASSPPGTVSYNEQFF.

CDR3 bases: TGCAGCGTCGCCGGGACAGGGGAAACCTACGAGCAGTACTTC. This translates into CSVAGTGETYEQYF. The J gene is TRBJ2-7, the V gene TRBV29-1, with 10 bases lining up with TRBD1. V shed 6 bases and J 2 bases; nucleotides not matched to a gene: 7. Germline CDR1 is SQVTM and CDR2 is ANQGSEA. The CDR3 runs to 14 residues.

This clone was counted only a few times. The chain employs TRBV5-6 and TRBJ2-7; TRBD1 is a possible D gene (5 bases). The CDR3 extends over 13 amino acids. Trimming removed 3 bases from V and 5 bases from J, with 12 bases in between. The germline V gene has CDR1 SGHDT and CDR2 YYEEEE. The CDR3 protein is CASSSRVTHEQYV. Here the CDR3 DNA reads TGTGCCAGCAGCTCCAGGGTGACCCACGAGCAGTACGTC.

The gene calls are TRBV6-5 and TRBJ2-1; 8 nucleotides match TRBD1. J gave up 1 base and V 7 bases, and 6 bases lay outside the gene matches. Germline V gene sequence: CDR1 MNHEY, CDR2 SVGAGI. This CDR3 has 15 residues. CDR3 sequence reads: CASKTTGESYNEQFF. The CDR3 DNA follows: TGTGCCAGCAAGACGACAGGGGAATCCTACAATGAGCAGTTCTTC.

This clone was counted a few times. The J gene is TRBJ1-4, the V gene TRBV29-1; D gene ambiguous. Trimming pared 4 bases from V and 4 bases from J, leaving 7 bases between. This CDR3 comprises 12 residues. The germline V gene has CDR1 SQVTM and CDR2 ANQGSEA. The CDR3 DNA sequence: TGCAGCGTTGTTTCTAATAATGAAAAACTGTTTTTT. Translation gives CSVVSNNEKLFF.

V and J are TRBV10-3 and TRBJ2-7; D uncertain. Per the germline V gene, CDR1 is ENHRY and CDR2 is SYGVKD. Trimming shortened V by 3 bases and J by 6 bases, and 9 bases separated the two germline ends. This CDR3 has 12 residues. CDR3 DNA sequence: TGTGCCATCAGTGACCCCGGGTCCGAGCAGTACTTC. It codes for CAISDPGSEQYF.

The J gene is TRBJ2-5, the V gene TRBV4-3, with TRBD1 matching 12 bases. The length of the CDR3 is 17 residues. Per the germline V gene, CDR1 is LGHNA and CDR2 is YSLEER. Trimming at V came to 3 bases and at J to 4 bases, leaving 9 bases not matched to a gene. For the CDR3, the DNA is TGCGCCAGCAGCCAGTTTACCGGGACAGGGGGCGCAGAGACCCAGTACTTC. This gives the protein CASSQFTGTGGAETQYF.

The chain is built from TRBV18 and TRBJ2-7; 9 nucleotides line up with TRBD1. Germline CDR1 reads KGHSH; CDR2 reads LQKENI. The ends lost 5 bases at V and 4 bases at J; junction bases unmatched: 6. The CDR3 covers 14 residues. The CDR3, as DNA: TGTGCCAGCTCAGACAGGGGGGCCCTGTACGAGCAGTACTTC. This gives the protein CASSDRGALYEQYF.

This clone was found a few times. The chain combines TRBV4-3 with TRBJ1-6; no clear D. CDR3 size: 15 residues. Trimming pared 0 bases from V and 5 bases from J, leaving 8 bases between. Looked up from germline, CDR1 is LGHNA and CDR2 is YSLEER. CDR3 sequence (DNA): TGCGCCAGCAGCCAAGACCCCAGGAATAATTCACCCCTCCACTTT. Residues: CASSQDPRNNSPLHF.

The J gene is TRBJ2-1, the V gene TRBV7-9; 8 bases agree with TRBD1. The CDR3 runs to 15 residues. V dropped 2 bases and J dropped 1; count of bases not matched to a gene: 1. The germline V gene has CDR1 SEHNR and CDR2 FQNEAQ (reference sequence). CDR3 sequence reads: CASSLQGASYNEQFF. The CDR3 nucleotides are TGTGCCAGCAGCTTACAGGGGGCTTCCTACAATGAGCAGTTCTTC.

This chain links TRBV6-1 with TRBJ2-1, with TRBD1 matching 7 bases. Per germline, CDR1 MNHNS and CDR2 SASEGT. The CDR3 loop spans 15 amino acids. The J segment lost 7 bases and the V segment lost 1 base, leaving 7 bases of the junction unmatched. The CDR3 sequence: CASSEETGISNEQFF. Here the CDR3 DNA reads TGTGCCAGCAGTGAAGAGACAGGGATTAGTAATGAGCAGTTCTTC.

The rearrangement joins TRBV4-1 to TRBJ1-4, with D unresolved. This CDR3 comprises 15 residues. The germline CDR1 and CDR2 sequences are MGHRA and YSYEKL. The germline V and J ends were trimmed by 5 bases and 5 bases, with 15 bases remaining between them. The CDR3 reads CASSSRGGGNEKLFF. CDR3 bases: TGCGCCAGCAGCTCCCGGGGAGGTGGGAATGAAAAACTGTTTTTT.

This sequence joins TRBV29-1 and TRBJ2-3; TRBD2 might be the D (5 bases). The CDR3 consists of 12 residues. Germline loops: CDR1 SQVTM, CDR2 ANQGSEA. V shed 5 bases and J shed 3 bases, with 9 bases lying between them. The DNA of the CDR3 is TGCAGCGTTTTAACTAGTACAGATACGCAGTATTTT. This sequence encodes CSVLTSTDTQYF.

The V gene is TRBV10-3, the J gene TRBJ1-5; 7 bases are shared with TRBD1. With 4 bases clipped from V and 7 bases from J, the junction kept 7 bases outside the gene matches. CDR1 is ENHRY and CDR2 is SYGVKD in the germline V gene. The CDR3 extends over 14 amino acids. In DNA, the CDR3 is TGTGCCATCAGTGGTACAGGGGACGGGCAGCCCCAGCATTTT. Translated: CAISGTGDGQPQHF.

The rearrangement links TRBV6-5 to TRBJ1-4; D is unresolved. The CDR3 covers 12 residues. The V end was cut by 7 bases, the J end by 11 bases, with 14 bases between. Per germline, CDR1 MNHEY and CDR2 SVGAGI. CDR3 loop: CASKISESKLFF. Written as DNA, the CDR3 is TGTGCCAGCAAAATTAGCGAATCCAAACTGTTTTTT.

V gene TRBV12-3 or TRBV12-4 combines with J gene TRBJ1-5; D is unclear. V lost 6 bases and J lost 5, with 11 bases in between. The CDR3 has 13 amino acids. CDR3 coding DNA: TGTGCCAGCAGAGCGGACCTTTATCAGCCCCAGCATTTT. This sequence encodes CASRADLYQPQHF.

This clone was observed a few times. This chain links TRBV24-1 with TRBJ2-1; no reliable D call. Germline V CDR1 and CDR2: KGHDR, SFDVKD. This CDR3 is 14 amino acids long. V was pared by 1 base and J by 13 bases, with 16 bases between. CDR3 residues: CATSDFPGPPTQFF. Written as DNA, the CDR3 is TGTGCCACCAGTGATTTCCCGGGTCCTCCAACCCAGTTCTTC.

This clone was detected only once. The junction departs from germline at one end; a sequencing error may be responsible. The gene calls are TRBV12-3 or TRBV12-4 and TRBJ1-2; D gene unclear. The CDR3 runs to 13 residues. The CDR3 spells CASSLSNNYGHTF. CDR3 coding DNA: TGTGCCAGCAGTTTGTCCAACAACTATGGCCACACCTTC.

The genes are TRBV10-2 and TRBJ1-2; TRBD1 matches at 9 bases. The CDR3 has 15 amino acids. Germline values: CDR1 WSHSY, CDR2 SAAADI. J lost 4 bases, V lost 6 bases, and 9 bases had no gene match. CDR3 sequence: CASRKGQGERYGYTF. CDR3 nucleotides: TGCGCCAGCAGGAAGGGACAGGGTGAACGCTATGGCTACACCTTC.